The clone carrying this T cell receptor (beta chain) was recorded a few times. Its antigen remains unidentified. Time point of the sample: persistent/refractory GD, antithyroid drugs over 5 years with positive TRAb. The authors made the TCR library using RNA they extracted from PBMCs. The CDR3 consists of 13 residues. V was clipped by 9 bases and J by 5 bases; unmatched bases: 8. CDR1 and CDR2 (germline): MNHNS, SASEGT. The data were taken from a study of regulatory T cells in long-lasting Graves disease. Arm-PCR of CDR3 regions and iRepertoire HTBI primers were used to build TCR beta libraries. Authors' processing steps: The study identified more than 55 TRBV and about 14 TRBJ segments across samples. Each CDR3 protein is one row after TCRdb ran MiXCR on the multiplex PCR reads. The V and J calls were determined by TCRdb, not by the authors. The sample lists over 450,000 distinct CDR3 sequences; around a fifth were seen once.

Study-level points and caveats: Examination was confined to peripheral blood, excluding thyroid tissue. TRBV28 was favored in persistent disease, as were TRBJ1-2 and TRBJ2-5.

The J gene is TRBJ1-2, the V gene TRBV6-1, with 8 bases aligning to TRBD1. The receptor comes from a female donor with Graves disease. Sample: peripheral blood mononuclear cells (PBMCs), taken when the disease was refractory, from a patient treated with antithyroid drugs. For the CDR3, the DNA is TGTGCCAGTCACCTCGGACAGGGATATGGCTACACCTTC. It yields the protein CASHLGQGYGYTF.